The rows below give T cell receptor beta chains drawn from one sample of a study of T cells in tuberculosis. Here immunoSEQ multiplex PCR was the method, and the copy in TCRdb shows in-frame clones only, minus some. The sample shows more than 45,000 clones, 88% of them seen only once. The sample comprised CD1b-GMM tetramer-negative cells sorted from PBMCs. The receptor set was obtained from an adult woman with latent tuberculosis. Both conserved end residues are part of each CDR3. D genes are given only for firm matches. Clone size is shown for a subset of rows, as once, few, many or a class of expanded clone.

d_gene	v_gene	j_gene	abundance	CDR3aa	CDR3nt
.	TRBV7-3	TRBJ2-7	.	CASSDTRTGTYEQYF	TGTGCCAGCAGCGACACCAGGACTGGAACCTACGAGCAGTACTTC
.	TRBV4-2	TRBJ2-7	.	CASSPEGLGYEQYF	TGTGCCAGCAGCCCGGAGGGTCTCGGCTACGAGCAGTACTTC
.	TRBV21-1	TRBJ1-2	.	CASSKDRLHGYTF	TGTGCCAGCAGCAAAGACAGGCTACATGGCTACACCTTC
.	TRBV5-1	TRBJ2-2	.	CASSLYHGVGELFF	TGCGCCAGCAGCTTGTACCACGGAGTCGGGGAGCTGTTTTTT
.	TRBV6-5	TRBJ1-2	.	CASRQGLLNYGYTF	TGTGCCAGCAGACAGGGTTTGTTAAACTATGGCTACACCTTC
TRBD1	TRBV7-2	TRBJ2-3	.	CASSPSRQGQFSTDTQYF	TGTGCCAGCAGCCCATCGAGACAGGGGCAGTTCTCGACAGATACGCAGTATTTT
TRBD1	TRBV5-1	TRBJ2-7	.	CASSLGPDRGLTYEQYF	TGCGCCAGCAGCTTGGGACCGGACAGGGGGTTAACCTACGAGCAGTACTTC
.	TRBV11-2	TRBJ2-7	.	CASSLERDLDSEQYF	TGTGCCAGCAGCTTAGAGCGGGACTTAGATTCCGAGCAGTACTTC
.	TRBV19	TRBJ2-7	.	CASSAQQGRQYF	TGTGCCAGTAGTGCCCAACAGGGAAGGCAGTACTTC
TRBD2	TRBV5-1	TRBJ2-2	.	CASSLDSGAWTGELFF	TGCGCCAGCAGCTTGGATAGCGGGGCGTGGACCGGGGAGCTGTTTTTT
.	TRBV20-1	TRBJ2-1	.	CSAMVRNEQFF	TGCAGTGCTATGGTTAGAAATGAGCAGTTCTTC
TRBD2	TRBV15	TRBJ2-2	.	CATRHDDSGDTGELFF	TGTGCCACCCGACACGATGACAGCGGGGACACCGGGGAGCTGTTTTTT
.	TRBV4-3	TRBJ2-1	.	CASSHLRGREQFF	TGCGCCAGCAGCCACCTCAGGGGACGTGAGCAGTTCTTC
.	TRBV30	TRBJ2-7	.	CAWSVDFSYEQYF	TGTGCCTGGAGTGTCGACTTCTCCTACGAGCAGTACTTC
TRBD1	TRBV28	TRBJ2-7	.	CASSRTTGETEQYF	TGTGCCAGCAGCAGAACGACAGGGGAGACCGAGCAGTACTTC
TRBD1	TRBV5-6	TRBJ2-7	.	CASSYGTGAYEQYF	TGTGCCAGCAGCTACGGGACAGGGGCCTACGAGCAGTACTTC
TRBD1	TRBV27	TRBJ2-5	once	CASSFARQGETETQYF	TGTGCCAGCAGTTTTGCCAGACAGGGGGAGACGGAGACCCAGTACTTC
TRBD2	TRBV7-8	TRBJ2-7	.	CASSLWSGGSYEQYF	TGTGCCAGCAGCTTATGGAGCGGGGGATCCTACGAGCAGTACTTC
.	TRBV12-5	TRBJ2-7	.	CASAKNKRVEDYEQYF	TGTGCTAGTGCCAAAAACAAGCGGGTCGAGGACTACGAGCAGTACTTC
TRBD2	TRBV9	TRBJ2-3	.	CASSVGLAGGPVTDTQYF	TGTGCCAGCAGCGTAGGACTAGCGGGAGGGCCGGTGACAGATACGCAGTATTTT
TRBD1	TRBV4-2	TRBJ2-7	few	CASSQDPGQGRVAGVYEQYF	TGTGCCAGCAGCCAAGATCCCGGACAGGGGCGTGTGGCGGGAGTCTACGAGCAGTACTTC
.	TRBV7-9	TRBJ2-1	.	CASSNRLGEQFF	TGTGCCAGCAGCAACAGGCTCGGGGAGCAGTTCTTC
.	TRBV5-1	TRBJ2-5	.	CASSLPPSVGGKEETQYF	TGCGCCAGCAGCTTACCTCCGAGTGTTGGGGGCAAAGAAGAGACCCAGTACTTC
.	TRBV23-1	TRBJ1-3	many	CASRDGLTSGNTIYF	TGCGCCAGCAGAGATGGACTGACCTCTGGAAACACCATATATTTT
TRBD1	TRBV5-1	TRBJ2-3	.	CASSLGQGAIGDTQYF	TGCGCCAGCAGCTTGGGACAGGGGGCGATAGGCGATACGCAGTATTTT
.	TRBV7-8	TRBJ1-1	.	CASSLSQGMNTEAFF	TGTGCCAGCAGCTTATCCCAGGGGATGAACACTGAAGCTTTCTTT
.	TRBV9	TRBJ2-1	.	CASSVGGTVYNEQFF	TGTGCCAGCAGCGTAGGCGGGACAGTCTACAATGAGCAGTTCTTC
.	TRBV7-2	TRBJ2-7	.	CASSLARPYEQYF	TGTGCCAGCAGCCTCGCCAGGCCCTACGAGCAGTACTTC
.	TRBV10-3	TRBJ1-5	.	CASGTYLNQPQHF	TGTGCCAGTGGGACATACCTGAATCAGCCCCAGCATTTT
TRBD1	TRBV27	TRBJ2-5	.	CASSLSGQGFEKQYF	TGTGCCAGCAGTTTATCGGGACAGGGGTTCGAGAAGCAGTACTTC
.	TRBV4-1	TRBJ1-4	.	CASSQGTRLTTNEKLFF	TGCGCCAGCAGCCAAGGGACTAGACTGACAACTAATGAAAAACTGTTTTTT
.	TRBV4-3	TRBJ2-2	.	CASSLTSPGELFF	TGCGCCAGCAGCCTAACTTCACCCGGGGAGCTGTTTTTT
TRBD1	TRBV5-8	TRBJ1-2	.	CASSLAIGGGTGFLRGYTF	TGTGCCAGCAGCTTGGCAATAGGGGGGGGGACAGGGTTTTTAAGGGGCTACACCTTC
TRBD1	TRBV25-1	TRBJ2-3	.	CASSAGGSTDTQYF	TGTGCCAGCAGCGCAGGGGGTAGCACAGATACGCAGTATTTT
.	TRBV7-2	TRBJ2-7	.	CASSLMYAGIYEQYF	TGTGCCAGCAGCTTAATGTATGCAGGGATCTACGAGCAGTACTTC
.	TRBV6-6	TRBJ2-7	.	CASSSGLSLNEQYF	TGTGCCAGCAGTTCTGGACTCTCTTTGAACGAGCAGTACTTC
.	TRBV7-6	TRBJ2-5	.	CASSHGETQYF	TGTGCCAGCAGCCACGGAGAGACCCAGTACTTC
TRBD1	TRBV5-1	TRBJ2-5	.	CASSLEGQGYETQYF	TGCGCCAGCAGCCTGGAGGGACAGGGATACGAGACCCAGTACTTC
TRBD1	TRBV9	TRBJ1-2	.	CASSVVRDSLRKGYTF	TGTGCCAGCAGCGTAGTTCGGGACAGCCTAAGAAAGGGCTACACCTTC
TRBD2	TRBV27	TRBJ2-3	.	CASSLEAAGGPDTQYF	TGTGCCAGCAGTTTGGAGGCGGCGGGGGGACCGGATACGCAGTATTTT
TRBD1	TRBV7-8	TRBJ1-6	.	CASSSQGGYNSPLHF	TGTGCCAGCAGCTCTCAGGGGGGCTATAATTCACCCCTCCACTTT
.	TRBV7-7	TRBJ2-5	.	CASSLGGGGAQETQYF	TGTGCTAGCAGCTTAGGAGGAGGGGGGGCCCAAGAGACCCAGTACTTC
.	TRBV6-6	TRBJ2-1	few	CASSYPNEQFF	TGTGCCAGCAGTTACCCTAATGAGCAGTTCTTC
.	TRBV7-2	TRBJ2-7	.	CASSLVTPYEQYF	TGTGCCAGCAGCTTAGTGACACCATACGAGCAGTACTTC
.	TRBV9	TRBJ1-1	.	CARTGRNTEAFF	TGTGCCAGAACAGGGAGGAACACTGAAGCTTTCTTT
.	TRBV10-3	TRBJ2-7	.	CAISEAEASYEQYF	TGTGCCATCAGTGAAGCGGAGGCCTCCTACGAGCAGTACTTC
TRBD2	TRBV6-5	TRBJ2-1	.	CASGTSGGENEQFF	TGTGCCAGCGGGACTAGCGGGGGGGAGAATGAGCAGTTCTTC
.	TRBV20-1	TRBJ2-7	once	CSARGTGEQYF	TGCAGTGCTCGCGGCACGGGGGAGCAGTACTTC
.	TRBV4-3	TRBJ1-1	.	CASSQDHPGNTEAFF	TGCGCCAGCAGCCAAGATCACCCGGGGAACACTGAAGCTTTCTTT
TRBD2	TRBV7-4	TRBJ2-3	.	CASSLGPQRGGSDTQYF	TGTGCCAGCAGCTTAGGGCCCCAGCGGGGGGGGTCAGATACGCAGTATTTT
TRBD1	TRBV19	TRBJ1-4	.	CASSLRQGLNEKLFF	TGTGCCAGTAGTTTACGACAGGGGCTAAATGAAAAACTGTTTTTT
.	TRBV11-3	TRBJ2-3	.	CASSPNPRADTQYF	TGTGCCAGCAGCCCAAACCCCAGGGCAGATACGCAGTATTTT